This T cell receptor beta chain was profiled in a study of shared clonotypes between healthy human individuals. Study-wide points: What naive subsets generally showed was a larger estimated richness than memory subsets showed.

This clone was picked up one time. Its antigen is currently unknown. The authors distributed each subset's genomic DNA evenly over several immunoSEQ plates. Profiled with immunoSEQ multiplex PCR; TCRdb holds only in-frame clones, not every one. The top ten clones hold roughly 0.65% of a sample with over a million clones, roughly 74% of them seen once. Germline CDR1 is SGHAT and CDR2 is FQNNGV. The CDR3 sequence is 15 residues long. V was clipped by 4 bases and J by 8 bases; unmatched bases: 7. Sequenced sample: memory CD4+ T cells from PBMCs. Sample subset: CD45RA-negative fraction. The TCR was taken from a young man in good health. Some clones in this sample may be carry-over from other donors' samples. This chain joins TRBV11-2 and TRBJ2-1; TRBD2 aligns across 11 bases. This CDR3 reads CASSSLAGGVDEQFF. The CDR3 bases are TGTGCCAGCAGCTCTCTAGCGGGAGGCGTCGATGAGCAGTTCTTC.